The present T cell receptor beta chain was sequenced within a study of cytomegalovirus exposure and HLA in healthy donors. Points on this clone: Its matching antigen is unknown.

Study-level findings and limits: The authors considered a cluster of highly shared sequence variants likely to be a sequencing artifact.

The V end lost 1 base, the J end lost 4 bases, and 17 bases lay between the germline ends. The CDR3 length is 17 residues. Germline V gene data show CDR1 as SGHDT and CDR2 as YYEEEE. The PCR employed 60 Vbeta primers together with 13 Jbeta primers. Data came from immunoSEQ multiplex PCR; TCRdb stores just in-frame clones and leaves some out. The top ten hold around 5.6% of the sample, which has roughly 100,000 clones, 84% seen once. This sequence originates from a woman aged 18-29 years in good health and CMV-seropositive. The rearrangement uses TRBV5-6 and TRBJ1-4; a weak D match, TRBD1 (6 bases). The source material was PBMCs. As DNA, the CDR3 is TGTGCCAGCAGCTTGATTTCTCTGGGACACCTTAATGAAAAACTGTTTTTT. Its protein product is CASSLISLGHLNEKLFF.